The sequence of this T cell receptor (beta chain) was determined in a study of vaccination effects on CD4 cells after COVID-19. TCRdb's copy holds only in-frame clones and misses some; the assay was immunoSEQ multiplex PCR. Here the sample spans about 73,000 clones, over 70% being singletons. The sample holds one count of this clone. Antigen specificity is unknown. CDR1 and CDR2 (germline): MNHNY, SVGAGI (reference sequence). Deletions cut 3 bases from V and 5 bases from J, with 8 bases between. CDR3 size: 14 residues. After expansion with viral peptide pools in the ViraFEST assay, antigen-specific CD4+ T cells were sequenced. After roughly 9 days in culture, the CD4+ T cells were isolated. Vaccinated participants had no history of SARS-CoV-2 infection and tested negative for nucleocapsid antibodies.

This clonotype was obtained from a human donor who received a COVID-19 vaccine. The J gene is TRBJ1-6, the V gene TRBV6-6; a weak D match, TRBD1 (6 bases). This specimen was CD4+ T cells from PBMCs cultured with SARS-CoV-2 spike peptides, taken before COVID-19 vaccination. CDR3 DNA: TGTGCCAGCAGTTATAAGGGGGATAATTCACCCCTCCACTTT. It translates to CASSYKGDNSPLHF.